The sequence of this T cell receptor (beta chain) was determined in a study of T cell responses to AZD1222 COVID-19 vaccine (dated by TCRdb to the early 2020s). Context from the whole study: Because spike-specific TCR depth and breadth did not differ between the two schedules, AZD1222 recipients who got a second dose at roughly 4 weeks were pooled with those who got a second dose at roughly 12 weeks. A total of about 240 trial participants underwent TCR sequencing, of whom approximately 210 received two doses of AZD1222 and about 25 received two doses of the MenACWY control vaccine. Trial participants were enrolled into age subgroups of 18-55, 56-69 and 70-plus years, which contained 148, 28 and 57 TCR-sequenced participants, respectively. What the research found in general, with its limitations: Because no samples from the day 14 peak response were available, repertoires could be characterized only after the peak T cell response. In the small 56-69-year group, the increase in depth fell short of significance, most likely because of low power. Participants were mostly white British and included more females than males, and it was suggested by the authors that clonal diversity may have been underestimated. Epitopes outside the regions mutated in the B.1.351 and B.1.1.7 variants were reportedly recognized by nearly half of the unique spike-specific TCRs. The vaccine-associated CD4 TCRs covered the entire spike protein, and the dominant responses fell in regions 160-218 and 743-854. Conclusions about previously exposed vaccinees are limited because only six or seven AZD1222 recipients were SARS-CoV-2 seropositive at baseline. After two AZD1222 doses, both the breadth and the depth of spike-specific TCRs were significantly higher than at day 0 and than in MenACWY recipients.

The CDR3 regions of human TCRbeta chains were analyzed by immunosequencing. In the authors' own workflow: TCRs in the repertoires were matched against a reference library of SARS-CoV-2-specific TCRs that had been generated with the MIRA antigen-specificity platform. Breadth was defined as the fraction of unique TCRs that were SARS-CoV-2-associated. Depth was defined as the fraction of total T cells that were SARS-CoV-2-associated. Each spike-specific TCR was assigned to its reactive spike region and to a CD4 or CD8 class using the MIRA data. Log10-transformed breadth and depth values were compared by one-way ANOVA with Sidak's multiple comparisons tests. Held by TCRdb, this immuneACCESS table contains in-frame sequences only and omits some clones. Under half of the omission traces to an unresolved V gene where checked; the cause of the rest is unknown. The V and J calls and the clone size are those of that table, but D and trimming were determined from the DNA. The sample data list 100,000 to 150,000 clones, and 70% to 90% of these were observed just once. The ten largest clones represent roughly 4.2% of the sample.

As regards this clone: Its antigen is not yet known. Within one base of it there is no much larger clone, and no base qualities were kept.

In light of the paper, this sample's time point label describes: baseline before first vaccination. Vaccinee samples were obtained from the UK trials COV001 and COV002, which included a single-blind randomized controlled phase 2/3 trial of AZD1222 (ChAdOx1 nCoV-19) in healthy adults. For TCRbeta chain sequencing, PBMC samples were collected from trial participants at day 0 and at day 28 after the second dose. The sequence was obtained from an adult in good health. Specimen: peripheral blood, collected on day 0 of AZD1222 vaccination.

The CDR3 is CASSQEGAGVPSGANVLTF. The DNA reads TGCGCCAGCAGCCAAGAAGGGGCAGGGGTGCCCTCTGGGGCCAACGTCCTGACTTTC. The chain was built from TRBV4-1 and TRBJ2-6; tentative D gene TRBD1, with 6 bases matching. The CDR3 contains 19 residues, cysteine and phenylalanine counted. The read is trimmed to its CDR3 DNA, 57 bases read in frame from base 1. Between the V and J ends, shortened by 0 bases and 0 bases respectively, the junction contains 15 bases. Looking up the germline V gene yields CDR1 MGHRA and CDR2 YSYEKL.